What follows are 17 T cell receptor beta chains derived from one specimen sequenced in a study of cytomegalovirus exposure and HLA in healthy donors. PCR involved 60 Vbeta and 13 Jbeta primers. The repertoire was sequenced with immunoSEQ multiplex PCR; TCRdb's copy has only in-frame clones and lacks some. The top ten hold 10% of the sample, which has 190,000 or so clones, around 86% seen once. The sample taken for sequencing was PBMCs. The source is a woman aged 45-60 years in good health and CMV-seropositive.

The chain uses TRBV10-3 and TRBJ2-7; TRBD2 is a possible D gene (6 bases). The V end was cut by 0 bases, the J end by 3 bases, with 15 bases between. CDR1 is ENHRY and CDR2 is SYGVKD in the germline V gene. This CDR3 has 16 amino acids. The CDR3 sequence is CAISESDGSVIYEQYF. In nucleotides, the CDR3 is TGTGCCATCAGTGAGTCTGACGGGAGTGTAATCTACGAGCAGTACTTC.

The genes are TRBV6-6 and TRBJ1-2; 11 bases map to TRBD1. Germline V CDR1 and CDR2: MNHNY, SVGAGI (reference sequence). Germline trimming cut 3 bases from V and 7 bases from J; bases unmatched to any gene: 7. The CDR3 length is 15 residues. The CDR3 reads CASSYAGQGASGYTF. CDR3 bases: TGTGCCAGCAGTTATGCAGGACAGGGGGCGAGTGGCTACACCTTC.

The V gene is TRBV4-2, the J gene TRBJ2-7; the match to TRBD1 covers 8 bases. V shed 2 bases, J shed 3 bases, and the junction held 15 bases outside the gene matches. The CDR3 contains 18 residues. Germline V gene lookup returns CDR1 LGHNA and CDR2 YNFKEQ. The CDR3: CASSQSYFPGQVLYEQYF. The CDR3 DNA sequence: TGTGCCAGCAGCCAATCTTACTTTCCGGGACAGGTCCTCTACGAGCAGTACTTC.

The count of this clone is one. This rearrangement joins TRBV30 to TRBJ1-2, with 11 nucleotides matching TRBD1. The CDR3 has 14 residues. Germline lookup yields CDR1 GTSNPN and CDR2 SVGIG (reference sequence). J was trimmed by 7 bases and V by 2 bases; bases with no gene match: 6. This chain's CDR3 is CAWSMDRGLGGYTF. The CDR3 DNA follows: TGTGCCTGGAGTATGGACAGGGGGCTGGGTGGCTACACCTTC.

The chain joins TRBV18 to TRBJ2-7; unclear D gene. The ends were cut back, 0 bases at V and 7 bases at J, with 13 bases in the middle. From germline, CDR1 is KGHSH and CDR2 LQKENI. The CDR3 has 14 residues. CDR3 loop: CASSPPVVLREQYF. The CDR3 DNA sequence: TGTGCCAGCTCACCACCGGTTGTCTTGCGGGAGCAGTACTTC. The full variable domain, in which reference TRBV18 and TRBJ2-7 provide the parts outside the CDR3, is NAGVMQNPRHLVRRRGQEARLRCSPMKGHSHVYWYRQLPEEGLKFMVYLQKENIIDESGMPKERFSAEFPKEGPSILRIQQVVRGDSAAYFCASSPPVVLREQYFGPGTRLTVT.

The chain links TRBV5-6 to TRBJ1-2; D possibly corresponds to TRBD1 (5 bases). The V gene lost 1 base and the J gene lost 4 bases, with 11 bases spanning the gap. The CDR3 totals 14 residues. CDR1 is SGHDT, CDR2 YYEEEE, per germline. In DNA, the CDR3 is TGTGCCAGCAGCTTGAGGAGGGGAAGCTATGGCTACACCTTC. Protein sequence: CASSLRRGSYGYTF.

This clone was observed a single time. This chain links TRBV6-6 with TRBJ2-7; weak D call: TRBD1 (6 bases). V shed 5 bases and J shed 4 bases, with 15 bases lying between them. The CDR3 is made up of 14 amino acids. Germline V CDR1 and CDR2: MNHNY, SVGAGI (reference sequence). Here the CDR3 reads CASSPRTGRYEQYF. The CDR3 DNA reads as TGTGCCAGCAGTCCCCGTACAGGGCGGTACGAGCAGTACTTC.

The CDR3 DNA reads TGTGCCAGCTCACCACCGTCCGGTGGTGCTTTGCACGGGGAGCTGTTTTTT. Its translation is CASSPPSGGALHGELFF. V and J are TRBV18 and TRBJ2-2, with D unclear. CDR3 length: 17 amino acids. Germline V gives CDR1 KGHSH, CDR2 LQKENI. V shed 0 bases and J shed 7 bases, with 18 bases lying between them.

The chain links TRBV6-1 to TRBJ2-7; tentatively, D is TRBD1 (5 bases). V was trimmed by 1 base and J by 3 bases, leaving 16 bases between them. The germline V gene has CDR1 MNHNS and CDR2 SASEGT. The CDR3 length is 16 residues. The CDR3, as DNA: TGTGCCAGCAGTGAAGGTTGGTCAGGGCGTAACTACGAGCAGTACTTC. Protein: CASSEGWSGRNYEQYF.

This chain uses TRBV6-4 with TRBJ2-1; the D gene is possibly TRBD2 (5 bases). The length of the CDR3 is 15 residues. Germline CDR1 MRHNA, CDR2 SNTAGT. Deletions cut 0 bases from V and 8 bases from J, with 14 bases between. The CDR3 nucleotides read TGTGCCAGCAGTGACTCGAGTGAGGGTATCGATGAGCAGTTCTTC. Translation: CASSDSSEGIDEQFF.

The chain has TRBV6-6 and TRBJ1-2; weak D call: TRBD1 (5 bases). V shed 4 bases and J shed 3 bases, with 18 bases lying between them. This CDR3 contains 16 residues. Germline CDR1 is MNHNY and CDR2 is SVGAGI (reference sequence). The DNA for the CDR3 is TGTGCCAGCAGTTCCGGAGCCAAGACAGAGTACTATGGCTACACCTTC. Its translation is CASSSGAKTEYYGYTF.

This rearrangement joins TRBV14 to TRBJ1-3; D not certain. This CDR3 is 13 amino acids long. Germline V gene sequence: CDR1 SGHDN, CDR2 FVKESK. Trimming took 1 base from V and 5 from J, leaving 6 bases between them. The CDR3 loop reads CASSQGGRNTIYF. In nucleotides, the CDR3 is TGTGCCAGCAGCCAAGGAGGGCGAAACACCATATATTTT.

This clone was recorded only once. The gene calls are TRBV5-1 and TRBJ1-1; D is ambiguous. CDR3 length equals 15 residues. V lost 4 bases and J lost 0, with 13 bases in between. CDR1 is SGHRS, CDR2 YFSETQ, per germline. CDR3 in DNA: TGCGCCAGCAGCCGGGGAGGACCCATGAACACTGAAGCTTTCTTT. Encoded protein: CASSRGGPMNTEAFF.

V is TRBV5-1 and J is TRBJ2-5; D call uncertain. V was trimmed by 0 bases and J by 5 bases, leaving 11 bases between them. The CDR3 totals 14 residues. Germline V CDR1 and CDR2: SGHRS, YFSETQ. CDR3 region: CASSLVARRETQYF. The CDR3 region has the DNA TGCGCCAGCAGCTTGGTGGCGCGGCGGGAGACCCAGTACTTC.

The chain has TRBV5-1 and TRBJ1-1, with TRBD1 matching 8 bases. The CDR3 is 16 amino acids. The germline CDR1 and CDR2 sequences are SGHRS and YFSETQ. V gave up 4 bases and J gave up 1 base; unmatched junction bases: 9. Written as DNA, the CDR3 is TGCGCCAGCAGCCTGGGCAGGGGGCCAGGGAACACTGAAGCTTTCTTT. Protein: CASSLGRGPGNTEAFF.

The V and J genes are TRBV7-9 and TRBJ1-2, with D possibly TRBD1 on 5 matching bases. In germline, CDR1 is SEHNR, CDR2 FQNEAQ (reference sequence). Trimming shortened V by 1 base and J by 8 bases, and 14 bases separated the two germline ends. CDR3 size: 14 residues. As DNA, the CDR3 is TGTGCCAGCAGCTTAGGGCAGGGAGGACGCGGCTACACCTTC. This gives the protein CASSLGQGGRGYTF.

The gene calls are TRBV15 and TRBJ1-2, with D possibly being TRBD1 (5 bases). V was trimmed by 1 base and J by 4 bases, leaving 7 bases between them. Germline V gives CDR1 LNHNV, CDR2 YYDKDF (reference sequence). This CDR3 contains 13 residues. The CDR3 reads CATSRGGGYGYTF. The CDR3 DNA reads TGTGCCACCAGCAGAGGGGGGGGCTATGGCTACACCTTC.